Shown below are 15 T cell receptor beta chains from a single sample sequenced in a study of follicular helper T cells after annual influenza vaccination. Time point defined: 2015-2016 season, pre-vaccination. The protocol was immunoSEQ multiplex PCR, while the TCRdb copy is restricted to in-frame clones and leaves out a portion. In the table there are 5,000 to 6,500 clones, roughly 85% of which are singletons. Specimen: CXCR5+ CD38- circulating T follicular helper cells from blood, collected on the day of influenza vaccination. Indicated subset: circulating Tfh, non-naive CD4+CXCR5+PD-1+ (ICOS+CD38+ or ICOS-CD38-). The receptors here all came from an adult who received the influenza vaccine.

This clone turned up a few times. Written as DNA, the CDR3 is TGTGCCAGCAGTGAATTATCGGGGAATCAGCCCCAGCATTTT. Protein: CASSELSGNQPQHF. This chain uses TRBV2 with TRBJ1-5; unclear D gene. Germline values: CDR1 SNHLY, CDR2 FYNNEI. The V end was cut by 2 bases, the J end by 4 bases, with 9 bases between. The CDR3 consists of 14 residues.

V usage is TRBV27 and J usage is TRBJ2-7; 15 nucleotides align to TRBD2. From germline, CDR1 is MNHEY and CDR2 SMNVEV (reference sequence). Losses at the gene ends were 5 bases for V and 3 bases for J; bases not matched to a gene: 8. The CDR3 totals 17 residues. The CDR3 sequence: CASSTGLAGGLVYEQYF. The CDR3 DNA follows: TGTGCCAGCAGTACAGGACTAGCGGGAGGGCTAGTCTACGAGCAGTACTTC.

This clone was seen a single time. CDR3 nucleotides: TGTGCCAGCACCGGGGACCCCCCTCCGCGTCAGGAGCAGTACTTC. It yields the protein CASTGDPPPRQEQYF. The chain has TRBV6-1 and TRBJ2-7; either TRBD1 or TRBD2 may fit D (5 bases each). This CDR3 region has 15 residues. Germline assignment: CDR1 MNHNS and CDR2 SASEGT. With 7 bases removed from V and 7 bases from J, the gap between germline ends came to 23 bases.

The J gene is TRBJ1-1, the V gene TRBV28, with 9 bases identical to TRBD1. CDR3 length equals 16 residues. V lost 6 bases and J lost 3; bases outside the gene matches: 11. Germline-derived CDR1 and CDR2 are MDHEN and SYDVKM. CDR3 DNA sequence: TGTGCCAGCAGGCTACCGGGACAGGGCGTCCACACTGAAGCTTTCTTT. Amino acid sequence: CASRLPGQGVHTEAFF.

The chain is built from TRBV7-2 and TRBJ2-7; D may be TRBD1 (5 bases). CDR3 length equals 11 residues. V lost 3 bases and J lost 6, with 6 bases in between. Germline assignment: CDR1 SGHTA and CDR2 FQGNSA. The CDR3: CASSFQGEQYF. DNA for the CDR3: TGTGCCAGCAGCTTCCAGGGCGAGCAGTACTTC.

The chain's CDR3 is CASSLEGARGYTF. CDR3 bases: TGTGCCAGCAGCTTAGAAGGGGCGCGAGGCTACACCTTC. The gene calls are TRBV11-1 and TRBJ1-2; D might be TRBD1 (5 bases). Trimming removed 1 base from V and 8 bases from J, with 11 bases in between. The CDR3 covers 13 residues. Germline CDR1 is SGHAT and CDR2 is FQDESV (reference sequence).

The V call is TRBV28, the J call TRBJ2-2; D may be TRBD2 (7 bases). Trimming shortened V by 6 bases and J by 6 bases, and 11 bases separated the two germline ends. The CDR3 loop spans 13 amino acids. Germline values: CDR1 MDHEN, CDR2 SYDVKM. DNA for the CDR3: TGTGCCAGCAGGGGGGGGGCCGCCGGGGAGCTGTTTTTT. Its protein product is CASRGGAAGELFF.

CDR3 protein: CASSLRRGTEAFF. Written as DNA, the CDR3 is TGTGCCAGCAGCTTAAGAAGAGGAACTGAAGCTTTCTTT. This chain links TRBV11-3 with TRBJ1-1; unclear D gene. This CDR3 has 13 amino acids. Germline V gives CDR1 SGHNT, CDR2 YENEEA. V shed 2 bases and J shed 5 bases, with 9 bases lying between them. Full variable domain (missing parts from reference TRBV11-3 and TRBJ1-1): EAGVVQSPRYKIIEKKQPVAFWCNPISGHNTLYWYLQNLGQGPELLIRYENEEAVDDSQLPKDRFSAERLKGVDSTLKIQPAELGDSAVYLCASSLRRGTEAFFGQGTRLTVV.

The V gene is TRBV5-1, the J gene TRBJ2-5, with TRBD1 as a possible D gene (5 bases). The germline V gene encodes CDR1 SGHRS and CDR2 YFSETQ. Trimming stripped 0 bases from V and 5 bases from J, with 14 bases between. The CDR3 sequence is 15 residues long. For the CDR3, the DNA is TGCGCCAGCAGCTTGGAGTCTAGGGGAACGGAGACCCAGTACTTC. It specifies CASSLESRGTETQYF.

The chain has TRBV5-5 and TRBJ1-3; no reliable D call. Germline CDR1 and CDR2: SGHKS and YYEKEE (reference sequence). V dropped 4 bases and J dropped 0 bases, with 8 bases sitting between them. This CDR3 spans 14 amino acids. The CDR3 DNA reads as TGTGCCAGCAGCGACTCCCGCTCTGGAAACACCATATATTTT. Translation gives CASSDSRSGNTIYF.

V and J are TRBV4-3 and TRBJ1-5, with no clear D. The germline CDR1 and CDR2 sequences are LGHNA and YSLEER. V was clipped by 0 bases and J by 2 bases, with 20 bases between them. This CDR3 contains 19 residues. DNA of the CDR3: TGCGCCAGCAGCCAAGATCTGGGGAGGGTAAAAGAGGGCAATCAGCCCCAGCATTTT. Protein sequence: CASSQDLGRVKEGNQPQHF.

The chain combines TRBV2 with TRBJ1-2; TRBD1 matches 8 bases. The CDR3 is 14 residues long. The V and J ends lost 3 bases and 4 bases, in that order; junction bases with no gene match: 4. Germline V gene sequence: CDR1 SNHLY, CDR2 FYNNEI. CDR3 loop: CASSEGRGLYGYTF. The CDR3 DNA is TGTGCCAGCAGTGAGGGCAGGGGGCTCTATGGCTACACCTTC.

A few counts support this clone. The V and J genes are TRBV27 and TRBJ2-1; D is unclear. Germline V gene lookup returns CDR1 MNHEY and CDR2 SMNVEV (reference sequence). The CDR3 contains 13 residues. Trimming removed 2 bases from V and 7 bases from J, with 9 bases in between. In DNA form, the CDR3 reads TGTGCCAGCAGTTTAGGCGGTTTTAATGAGCAGTTCTTC. The encoded protein is CASSLGGFNEQFF.

The chain has TRBV14 and TRBJ2-7, with 8 bases that match TRBD1. The CDR3 spans 14 residues. Losses at the gene ends were 3 bases for V and 1 base for J; bases not matched to a gene: 2. Germline V gene data show CDR1 as SGHDN and CDR2 as FVKESK. The CDR3 DNA follows: TGTGCCAGCAGCCAGGACAGGGAGTCCTACGAGCAGTACTTC. Its translation: CASSQDRESYEQYF. Looking up the rest from reference TRBV14 and TRBJ2-7 gives the full variable domain: EAGVTQFPSHSVIEKGQTVTLRCDPISGHDNLYWYRRVMGKEIKFLLHFVKESKQDESGMPNNRFLAERTGGTYSTLKVQPAELEDSGVYFCASSQDRESYEQYFGPGTRLTVT.

This chain uses TRBV4-2 with TRBJ2-7, with 8 bases fitting TRBD1. The CDR3 has 14 residues. The trim removed 5 bases at V and 4 bases at J, leaving 7 bases unmatched. The germline CDR1 and CDR2 sequences are LGHNA and YNFKEQ. The CDR3 protein is CASSLGQGGYEQYF. As DNA, the CDR3 is TGTGCCAGCAGCTTAGGACAGGGCGGGTACGAGCAGTACTTC.